This T cell receptor (beta chain) was observed in a study of regulatory T cells in long-lasting Graves disease. Background on the study: Under 3 months of antithyroid drugs had been taken by newly diagnosed Graves' patients.

The CDR3 has 15 amino acids. V was pared by 3 bases and J by 0 bases, with 13 bases between. Germline V CDR1 and CDR2: DFQATT, SNEGSKA (reference sequence). Study-wide points: Peripheral blood alone, not thyroid tissue, underwent study. Persistent disease favored TRBV28, TRBJ1-2 and TRBJ2-5. Persistent Graves' patients showed reduced TCR diversity versus newly diagnosed patients.

Time point indicated: newly diagnosed GD, antithyroid drugs for less than 3 months. Generation of the TCR library employed RNA extracted from PBMCs. Combining iRepertoire HTBI primers with Arm-PCR of CDR3 regions, the authors built TCR beta libraries. TCRdb re-called the multiplex PCR reads through MiXCR, storing one row per CDR3 protein. In the table there are around 330,000 distinct CDR3 sequences, roughly 18% of which are singletons. This clonotype was observed at least ten times. The antigen remains unidentified. This TCR derives from a female donor with Graves disease. The specimen comprised peripheral blood mononuclear cells (PBMCs), sampled at new diagnosis, from a patient treated with antithyroid drugs. This sequence joins TRBV20-1 and TRBJ2-3, with D unclear. Written as DNA, the CDR3 is TGCAGTGCTAGCCTCCAACGACCTAGCACAGATACGCAGTATTTT. Residues: CSASLQRPSTDTQYF.